Listed below are T cell receptor beta chains from one sample, sequenced in a study of persistence of HIV-infected CD4 T cells. Assay used: immunoSEQ multiplex PCR; TCRdb lists only in-frame clones, some missing. Of fewer than 45,000 clones in the sample, about 88% were seen once. Their antigens remain unidentified. The input for sequencing was CD4+ T cells sorted from PBMCs after roughly 18-hour stimulation, taken from a patient who received antiretroviral therapy. The receptors shown here come from an adult woman with HIV who was CMV-seropositive. Each CDR3 is given with its conserved first and last residue. The D gene is left open where the match is weak. Expanded clones are given a class, and other clones once, few, many or no size at all.

j_call | d_call | clone_size | v_call | cdr3_aa | cdr3_nt
TRBJ1-1 | - | - | TRBV11-3 | CASSLAQNTEAFF | TGTGCCAGCAGCTTGGCTCAGAACACTGAAGCTTTCTTT
TRBJ1-2 | - | - | TRBV9 | CASSVAVSSNYGYTF | TGTGCCAGCAGCGTAGCAGTTTCCTCTAACTATGGCTACACCTTC
TRBJ2-1 | - | - | TRBV12-3/TRBV12-4 | CASGVEDEQFF | TGTGCCAGCGGGGTTGAGGATGAGCAGTTCTTC
TRBJ2-7 | TRBD1 | - | TRBV6-5 | CASSSPQDRGQYEQYF | TGTGCCAGCAGTTCTCCTCAAGACAGGGGGCAATACGAGCAGTACTTC
TRBJ1-2 | - | - | TRBV30 | CAWSPRDTANYGYTF | TGTGCCTGGAGTCCGAGGGACACCGCTAACTATGGCTACACCTTC
TRBJ2-3 | TRBD2 | - | TRBV30 | CAWSVASGRTDTQYF | TGTGCCTGGAGTGTAGCTAGCGGACGCACAGATACGCAGTATTTT
TRBJ2-6 | - | - | TRBV2 | CASSEEEPSGANVLTF | TGTGCCAGCAGTGAAGAGGAGCCCTCTGGGGCCAACGTCCTGACTTTC
TRBJ1-5 | - | - | TRBV28 | CASRPGPQYSNQPQHF | TGTGCCAGCCGGCCGGGGCCTCAATATAGCAATCAGCCCCAGCATTTT
TRBJ2-1 | - | - | TRBV7-2 | CASSPGREYNEQFF | TGTGCCAGCAGCCCGGGACGAGAATACAATGAGCAGTTCTTC
TRBJ1-2 | - | - | TRBV12-3/TRBV12-4 | CASSLAGYGYTF | TGTGCCAGCAGTCTGGCGGGCTATGGCTACACCTTC
TRBJ2-3 | TRBD1 | - | TRBV10-2 | CASNRGRVGTDTQYF | TGCGCCAGCAACAGGGGGCGAGTGGGCACAGATACGCAGTATTTT
TRBJ1-1 | - | - | TRBV10-2 | CASRYPQGDTEAFF | TGCGCCAGCAGATACCCACAGGGAGACACTGAAGCTTTCTTT
TRBJ2-3 | - | - | TRBV9 | CASSVEIDFTDTQYF | TGTGCCAGCAGCGTAGAAATAGATTTCACAGATACGCAGTATTTT
TRBJ1-3 | - | once | TRBV5-1 | CASSWSGSSGNTIYF | TGCGCCAGCAGCTGGTCAGGGAGCTCTGGAAACACCATATATTTT
TRBJ2-7 | TRBD2 | once | TRBV9 | CASSVGREGEQYF | TGTGCCAGCAGCGTAGGCAGGGAGGGCGAGCAGTACTTC
TRBJ2-4 | - | - | TRBV24-1 | CATSDKGTERDIQYF | TGTGCCACCAGTGATAAGGGAACAGAACGGGACATTCAGTACTTC
TRBJ2-7 | TRBD2 | - | TRBV27 | CASSFERGGGEQYF | TGTGCCAGCAGTTTTGAGCGGGGGGGCGGCGAGCAGTACTTC
TRBJ1-1 | - | - | TRBV30 | CAWSPYSGTEAFF | TGTGCCTGGAGTCCTTACAGTGGGACTGAAGCTTTCTTT